The 9 T cell receptor beta chains below come from one sample, sequenced in a study of glioma-infiltrating T cells. The iRepertoire nested amplicon-rescue multiplex PCR amplified TCR alpha and beta CDR3s from RNA. TCRdb itself ran the multiplex PCR reads through MiXCR, one entry per CDR3 protein. The table lists about 89,000 distinct CDR3 sequences, approximately 22% of them singletons. Sequenced material: glioma tissue, nonneoplastic brain tissue, or PBMCs (not recorded which). The receptor set was obtained from a human donor with low-grade glioma or glioblastoma, undergoing nonglioma brain surgery, or in good health (not recorded which).

This clonotype came up a few times. The genes are TRBV19 and TRBJ2-1; TRBD1 agrees at 8 bases. CDR3 length: 14 amino acids. J lost 6 bases, V lost 6 bases, and 7 bases had no gene match. The germline V gene encodes CDR1 LNHDA and CDR2 SQIVND (reference sequence). This chain's CDR3 is CASRETGVINEQFF. CDR3 DNA: TGTGCCAGTAGGGAGACAGGGGTTATCAATGAGCAGTTCTTC.

Ten or more counts support this clonotype. The chain recombines TRBV29-1 with TRBJ2-3; perhaps TRBD1 as D (6 bases). Germline values: CDR1 SQVTM, CDR2 ANQGSEA. Trimming removed 6 bases from V and 4 bases from J, with 11 bases in between. The CDR3 runs to 12 residues. CDR3 sequence (DNA): TGCAGCGTGGTCGCAGGGGCAGATACGCAGTATTTT. Translated, it gives CSVVAGADTQYF.

This clonotype was counted ten times or more. The chain employs TRBV27 and TRBJ2-5, with TRBD2 identical over 11 bases. The J segment lost 5 bases and the V segment lost 6 bases, leaving 5 bases of the junction unmatched. CDR3 length equals 14 residues. CDR1 and CDR2 from the germline V gene are MNHEY and SMNVEV (reference sequence). The CDR3: CASSSLAGVETQYF. For the CDR3, the DNA is TGTGCCAGCAGCTCACTAGCGGGGGTGGAGACCCAGTACTTC.

This clonotype was seen at least ten times. The chain links TRBV10-3 to TRBJ2-3; the match to TRBD2 covers 7 bases. Losses at the gene ends were 4 bases for V and 1 base for J; bases not matched to a gene: 5. The CDR3 runs to 15 residues. Germline CDR1 reads ENHRY; CDR2 reads SYGVKD. CDR3 sequence reads: CAISGNRGGTDTQYF. CDR3 nucleotide sequence: TGTGCCATCAGTGGGAACCGGGGGGGCACAGATACGCAGTATTTT.

A word on this clonotype: This may stem from a read error, because a much larger clone lies one nucleotide away. Since no conserved phenylalanine or tryptophan closes the CDR3, a read error is the likely cause. The V gene is TRBV2, the J gene TRBJ2-5, with TRBD2 matching over 7 bases. The J segment lost 4 bases and the V segment lost 6 bases, leaving 5 bases of the junction unmatched. CDR1 SNHLY and CDR2 FYNNEI come from the germline V gene. The length of the CDR3 is 13 residues. As DNA, the CDR3 is TGTGCCAGCAGGGGAGGGAGATTAGAGACCCAGTACCTC. This codes for CASRGGRLETQYL.

This clonotype has ten or more counts. The chain carries TRBV20-1 and TRBJ2-1; 7 bases map to TRBD2. J was trimmed by 3 bases and V by 7 bases; bases with no gene match: 9. The CDR3 is made up of 14 amino acids. The germline gives CDR1 DFQATT, CDR2 SNEGSKA (reference sequence). CDR3 residues: CSGRPGGFYNEQFF. The CDR3 coding sequence is TGCAGTGGCAGGCCGGGGGGTTTCTACAATGAGCAGTTCTTC.

This clonotype occurred many times. The CDR3 is CASSPRRNTEAFF. The CDR3 region has the DNA TGTGCCAGCAGCCCCCGGAGGAACACTGAAGCTTTCTTT. V is TRBV14 and J is TRBJ1-1; D gene unclear. The CDR3 is 13 amino acids. Trimming cost V 4 bases and J 1 base, with 7 bases left between them. Germline lookup yields CDR1 SGHDN and CDR2 FVKESK.

In this sample, this clonotype turned up many times. The rearrangement links TRBV6-1 to TRBJ2-5; 7 positions agree with TRBD1. The CDR3 contains 12 residues. Trimming at V came to 6 bases and at J to 5 bases, leaving 3 bases not matched to a gene. Germline loops: CDR1 MNHNS, CDR2 SASEGT. This CDR3 is CASRTGFETQYF. CDR3 bases: TGTGCCAGCAGGACAGGGTTTGAGACCCAGTACTTC.

This clonotype was seen ten or more times. The chain links TRBV12-3 or TRBV12-4 to TRBJ1-4, with TRBD1 matching 10 bases. This CDR3 region has 14 residues. The V and J ends lost 6 bases and 5 bases, in that order; junction bases with no gene match: 3. CDR3 nucleotides: TGTGCCAGCAGGGCGGACAGGGGGAATGAAAAACTGTTTTTT. Protein: CASRADRGNEKLFF.